These 32 T cell receptor beta chains came from one sample sequenced in a study of blood T cells in healthy people across ages. A J-beta primer mix and a sample-barcoded 5' primer were used in a second PCR of roughly 7 to 12 cycles. From the 5' RACE reads, TCRdb called clonotypes with MiXCR, one entry per CDR3 protein. The table lists roughly 1 million distinct CDR3 sequences, around 27% of them singletons. These same data were also listed under a study on T cells of mothers and their children.

The sample consisted of blood. Source of these receptors: a girl between 2 and 10 years old in good health.

CDR3 region: CSARDTDYEQYF. Written as DNA, the CDR3 is TGCAGTGCTAGGGACACCGACTACGAGCAGTACTTC. The chain links TRBV20-1 to TRBJ2-7; D is possibly TRBD1 (5 bases). V lost 3 bases, J lost 3 bases, and 9 bases lay in between. The CDR3 consists of 12 residues. CDR1 is DFQATT, CDR2 SNEGSKA, per germline (reference sequence).

Of note for this clonotype: One junction end does not reproduce the germline sequence, and a read error may be involved. The chain uses TRBV7-3 and TRBJ2-1; the D gene is possibly TRBD2 (5 bases). This CDR3 is built from 14 residues. CDR1 is SGHTA, CDR2 FQGTGA, per germline. Written as DNA, the CDR3 is TGTGCCAGCAGTTTAACGGAGGATAACAATGAGCAGTTCTTC. Amino acid sequence: CASSLTEDNNEQFF.

The chain joins TRBV5-8 to TRBJ2-5; tentatively, D is TRBD1 (5 bases). The J call is in doubt because the DNA end fits TRBJ2-7 better. The CDR3 runs to 14 residues. The V gene's germline CDR1 is SGHTS and CDR2 YDEGEE. Here the CDR3 DNA reads TGTGCCAGCAGCTTCTTCCTTGGACAAGACGAGCAGTACTTC. Translation: CASSFFLGQDEQYF.

The chain recombines TRBV6-5 with TRBJ2-7; 9 bases line up with TRBD2. CDR1 and CDR2 from the germline V gene are MNHEY and SVGAGI. The CDR3 has 19 residues. Losses at the gene ends were 0 bases for V and 2 bases for J; bases not matched to a gene: 14. Here the CDR3 DNA reads TGTGCCAGCAGTTACTCGGTTGGTCCTGGACTAGCGACTCCCTACGAGCAGTACTTC. Protein: CASSYSVGPGLATPYEQYF.

The V call is TRBV29-1, the J call TRBJ1-1; unclear D gene. The CDR3 length is 15 residues. Germline assignment: CDR1 SQVTM and CDR2 ANQGSEA. V was cut by 6 bases and J by 4 bases, with 21 bases left in between. The CDR3 protein is CSVGAGLLTSTEAFF. CDR3 DNA: TGCAGCGTGGGCGCGGGTCTTTTGACCTCCACTGAAGCTTTCTTT.

CDR3 coding DNA: TGTGCCAGCAGTTTAGGACCAGGGGCCTCCTACGAGCAGTACTTC. This codes for CASSLGPGASYEQYF. The chain has TRBV6-6 and TRBJ2-7, with a tentative D call TRBD1 (6 bases). The germline V gene has CDR1 MNHNY and CDR2 SVGAGI (reference sequence). Trimming took 4 bases from V and 0 from J, leaving 13 bases between them. There are 15 residues in the CDR3.

This clonotype was picked up a small number of times. The J gene is TRBJ2-3, the V gene TRBV20-1; D is unclear. The CDR3 totals 15 residues. CDR1 is DFQATT and CDR2 is SNEGSKA in the germline V gene (reference sequence). The ends were cut back, 4 bases at V and 0 bases at J, with 14 bases in the middle. The CDR3 coding sequence is TGCAGTGCTAAGCGCGAGACATATAGCACAGATACGCAGTATTTT. This codes for CSAKRETYSTDTQYF.

This clonotype has just a few counts. V is TRBV20-1 and J is TRBJ2-7; 8 nucleotides match TRBD1. CDR1 is DFQATT and CDR2 is SNEGSKA in the germline V gene (reference sequence). This CDR3 spans 16 amino acids. Trimming removed 5 bases from V and 3 bases from J; junction bases left unmatched: 15. CDR3 loop: CSAFRDPGGGFYEQYF. As DNA, the CDR3 is TGCAGTGCTTTCAGGGACCCAGGGGGCGGGTTCTACGAGCAGTACTTC.

CDR3 in DNA: TGTGCCACTACCGGACCCGTCTACAATGAGCAGTTCTTC. Translation gives CATTGPVYNEQFF. This sequence joins TRBV6-1 and TRBJ2-1, with no clear D. The germline CDR1 and CDR2 sequences are MNHNS and SASEGT. V lost 10 bases to trimming and J lost 3 bases, with 13 bases between them. The CDR3 has 13 residues.

The chain links TRBV29-1 to TRBJ1-3, with TRBD1 as a possible D gene (5 bases). This CDR3 region has 15 residues. V was trimmed by 2 bases and J by 0 bases, leaving 11 bases between them. Germline V lookup: CDR1 SQVTM, CDR2 ANQGSEA. The CDR3 loop reads CSVEWDHLSGNTIYF. In nucleotides, the CDR3 is TGCAGCGTTGAATGGGACCATCTCTCTGGAAACACCATATATTTT.

The chain is built from TRBV12-3 or TRBV12-4 and TRBJ1-1; the match to TRBD1 covers 8 bases. The ends lost 5 bases at V and 3 bases at J; junction bases unmatched: 5. This CDR3 contains 14 residues. CDR3 amino acids: CASSVQGGDTEAFF. The CDR3, as DNA: TGTGCCAGCAGTGTACAGGGGGGGGACACTGAAGCTTTCTTT.

In nucleotides, the CDR3 is TGTGCCAGCAGCCCCTTGTCCGGGACAGACTCCTACGAGCAGTACTTC. This translates into CASSPLSGTDSYEQYF. The V gene is TRBV6-2 or TRBV6-3, the J gene TRBJ2-5; 7 positions agree with TRBD1. The J call is in doubt because the DNA end fits TRBJ2-7 better. This CDR3 has 16 residues. Germline CDR1 and CDR2: MNHEY and SVGEGT.

This chain joins TRBV27 and TRBJ1-1, with 7 nucleotides matching TRBD1. The germline V gene encodes CDR1 MNHEY and CDR2 SMNVEV (reference sequence). Unmatched junction bases numbered 4, after V lost 5 bases and J lost 1 base. The CDR3 runs to 14 residues. Written as DNA, the CDR3 is TGTGCCAGCAGTATCTGGACAGGGAACACTGAAGCTTTCTTT. Its translation: CASSIWTGNTEAFF.

This clonotype was seen a few times. The chain recombines TRBV6-5 with TRBJ1-5; D gene unclear. The V end was cut by 10 bases, the J end by 7 bases, with 17 bases between. Per the germline V gene, CDR1 is MNHEY and CDR2 is SVGAGI. The CDR3 totals 13 residues. The CDR3 bases are TGTGCCAACCGCGCGGGCGTGGGGCAGCCCCAGCATTTT. Amino acid sequence: CANRAGVGQPQHF.

The rearrangement joins TRBV12-3 or TRBV12-4 to TRBJ1-6; D gene unclear. CDR3 length: 13 residues. Trimming shortened V by 6 bases and J by 7 bases, and 10 bases separated the two germline ends. Here the CDR3 DNA reads TGTGCCAGCAGCCCGGACTGGAATTCACCCCTCCACTTT. It yields the protein CASSPDWNSPLHF.

Comments on this clonotype: A junction end diverges from the germline sequence, so it may reflect a read error. The V and J genes are TRBV7-9 and TRBJ2-5; TRBD1 matches at 7 bases. The CDR3 loop spans 14 amino acids. Germline V gives CDR1 SEHNR, CDR2 FQNEAQ (reference sequence). For the CDR3, the DNA is TGTGCCAGCCGGGGCCGGGACAGCCTAGAGGCCCAGTACTTC. Its translation is CASRGRDSLEAQYF.

The V call is TRBV5-5, the J call TRBJ1-3; a possible D gene is TRBD1 (5 bases). CDR1 and CDR2 from the germline V gene are SGHKS and YYEKEE (reference sequence). The CDR3 loop spans 15 amino acids. Trimming shortened V by 5 bases and J by 4 bases, and 16 bases separated the two germline ends. CDR3 nucleotide sequence: TGTGCCAGCAGGGGGGAGATGACGGCAGGAAACACCATATATTTT. Translated: CASRGEMTAGNTIYF.

This clonotype was seen a handful of times. CDR3 in DNA: TGTGCCAGCAGTTTGGGTGGCGGGAGAGCGCAGTATTTT. It yields the protein CASSLGGGRAQYF. This chain links TRBV27 with TRBJ2-3; TRBD2 aligns across 7 bases. Germline CDR1 reads MNHEY; CDR2 reads SMNVEV (reference sequence). V was pared by 3 bases and J by 10 bases, with 7 bases of the junction left unmatched. The CDR3 length is 13 residues.

The table lists this clonotype with a few counts. The CDR3 DNA sequence: TGCGCCAGCAGCCTCTCGCCCGGAGCAGGAGACGAAAAACTGTTTTTT. Translating gives CASSLSPGAGDEKLFF. The chain joins TRBV4-1 to TRBJ1-4, with D unresolved. CDR1 and CDR2 (germline): MGHRA, YSYEKL. CDR3 length: 16 amino acids. V was trimmed by 4 bases and J by 8 bases, leaving 20 bases between them.

Worth noting for this clonotype: Compared with germline, one end of the junction differs, possibly owing to a read error. The gene calls are TRBV29-1 and TRBJ2-1; 7 nucleotides agree with TRBD2. The V gene's germline CDR1 is SQVTM and CDR2 ANQGSEA. The CDR3 is 17 amino acids. The CDR3 here is CSIEDRLAGDPYNEQFF. The CDR3 DNA reads as TGCAGCATTGAAGATCGGTTGGCGGGAGATCCTTACAATGAGCAGTTCTTC.

The chain has TRBV9 and TRBJ2-7; the match to TRBD2 covers 12 bases. V gave up 4 bases and J gave up 5 bases; unmatched junction bases: 13. The CDR3 totals 17 residues. Per germline, CDR1 SGDLS and CDR2 YYNGEE. CDR3 in amino acids: CASSWRLAGDEGDEQYF. In nucleotides, the CDR3 is TGTGCCAGCAGCTGGAGACTAGCGGGAGACGAAGGGGACGAGCAGTACTTC.

The genes are TRBV29-1 and TRBJ2-7, with 7 bases fitting TRBD1. Losses at the gene ends were 7 bases for V and 1 base for J; bases not matched to a gene: 4. The CDR3 covers 12 residues. Germline V gene data show CDR1 as SQVTM and CDR2 as ANQGSEA. In nucleotides, the CDR3 is TGCAGCGCCACGGGACAGTCCTACGAGCAGTACTTC. Protein product: CSATGQSYEQYF.

This clonotype showed up many times. The V and J genes are TRBV5-1 and TRBJ2-2, with no clear D. The CDR3 sequence is 13 residues long. From germline, CDR1 is SGHRS and CDR2 YFSETQ. The V and J ends lost 4 bases and 0 bases respectively, with 4 bases between them. Here the CDR3 reads CASSEPNTGELFF. As DNA, the CDR3 is TGCGCCAGCAGCGAACCGAACACCGGGGAGCTGTTTTTT.

The chain combines TRBV21-1 with TRBJ2-2. TRBV21-1 is classified as a pseudogene. There are 10 residues in the CDR3. The CDR3 loop reads CASGGGELFF. CDR3 nucleotides: TGTGCCAGCGGTGGCGGGGAGCTGTTTTTT.

The rearrangement links TRBV10-3 to TRBJ2-6; D gene uncertain. The CDR3 extends over 19 amino acids. Trimming pared 0 bases from V and 1 base from J, leaving 16 bases between. Germline values: CDR1 ENHRY, CDR2 SYGVKD. DNA of the CDR3: TGTGCCATCAGTGAGTCGAGTTCTGGTAAAATATCTGGGGCCAACGTCCTGACTTTC. As protein: CAISESSSGKISGANVLTF.

This chain joins TRBV5-6 and TRBJ1-1; D possibly corresponds to TRBD1 (5 bases). The V end was cut by 0 bases, the J end by 0 bases, with 15 bases between. The CDR3 runs to 17 residues. Germline assignment: CDR1 SGHDT and CDR2 YYEEEE. CDR3 in DNA: TGTGCCAGCAGCTTGGGGGCAGGGAGGTCCATGAACACTGAAGCTTTCTTT. It is translated as CASSLGAGRSMNTEAFF.

This clonotype was picked up many times. The chain couples TRBV29-1 to TRBJ1-4, with 10 positions matching TRBD1. J lost 6 bases, V lost 1 base, and 8 bases had no gene match. The CDR3 has 16 residues. CDR1 and CDR2 (germline): SQVTM, ANQGSEA. The CDR3 is CSVEGAPGQGYEKLFF. In DNA, the CDR3 is TGCAGCGTTGAAGGGGCGCCGGGACAGGGGTATGAAAAACTGTTTTTT.

The gene calls are TRBV20-1 and TRBJ2-5; 7 positions match TRBD2. The closer fit of TRBJ2-1 to the DNA end suggests the J call may be wrong. The CDR3 loop spans 13 amino acids. Germline V CDR1 and CDR2: DFQATT, SNEGSKA (reference sequence). This CDR3 is CSVKAGTYNEQFF. CDR3 in DNA: TGCAGTGTTAAAGCGGGAACCTACAATGAGCAGTTCTTC.

This chain uses TRBV13 with TRBJ1-2; D ambiguous. Germline V gene sequence: CDR1 PRHDT, CDR2 FYEKMQ (reference sequence). The CDR3 runs to 13 residues. Trimming cost V 5 bases and J 8 bases, with 15 bases left between them. CDR3 loop: CASSPFSLRGYTF. CDR3 DNA sequence: TGTGCCAGCAGCCCCTTTAGCCTAAGGGGCTACACCTTC.

V is TRBV29-1 and J is TRBJ1-2; a possible D gene is TRBD1 (5 bases). V was trimmed by 5 bases and J by 6 bases, leaving 19 bases between them. There are 14 residues in the CDR3. Germline CDR1 is SQVTM and CDR2 is ANQGSEA. The CDR3 coding sequence is TGCAGCGTTCCCGGGACGGCCGGATTGAATGGCTACACCTTC. It specifies CSVPGTAGLNGYTF.

This clonotype appeared a few times. The chain links TRBV4-3 to TRBJ1-1; 8 nucleotides agree with TRBD1. V lost 3 bases, J lost 2 bases, and 5 bases stayed unmatched. CDR1 LGHNA and CDR2 YSLEER come from the germline V gene. This CDR3 is 15 amino acids long. The DNA of the CDR3 is TGCGCCAGCAGCCACGACAGGGGCGCAAACACTGAAGCTTTCTTT. Protein product: CASSHDRGANTEAFF.

DNA of the CDR3: TGTGCCAGCGGTAACTCTAGGACACCGAAAGGGTATGGCTACACCTTC. Amino acid sequence: CASGNSRTPKGYGYTF. J is TRBJ1-2 and V is TRBV6-6; possible D gene TRBD1, 5 bases. V was pared by 8 bases and J by 5 bases, with 24 bases between. This CDR3 is 16 amino acids long. Germline values: CDR1 MNHNY, CDR2 SVGAGI (reference sequence).